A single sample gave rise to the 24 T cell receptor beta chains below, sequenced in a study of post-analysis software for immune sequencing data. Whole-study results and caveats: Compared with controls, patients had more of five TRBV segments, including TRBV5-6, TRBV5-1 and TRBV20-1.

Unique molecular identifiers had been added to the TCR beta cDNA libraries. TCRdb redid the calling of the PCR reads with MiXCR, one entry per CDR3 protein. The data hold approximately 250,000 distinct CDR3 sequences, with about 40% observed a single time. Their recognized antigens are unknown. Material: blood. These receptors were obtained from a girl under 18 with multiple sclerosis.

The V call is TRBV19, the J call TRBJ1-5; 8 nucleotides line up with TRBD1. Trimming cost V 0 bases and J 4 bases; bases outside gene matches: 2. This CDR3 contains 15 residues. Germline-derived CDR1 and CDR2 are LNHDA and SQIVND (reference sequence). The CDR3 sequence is CASSIEHRGNQPQHF. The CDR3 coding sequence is TGTGCCAGTAGTATAGAGCACAGGGGGAATCAGCCCCAGCATTTT.

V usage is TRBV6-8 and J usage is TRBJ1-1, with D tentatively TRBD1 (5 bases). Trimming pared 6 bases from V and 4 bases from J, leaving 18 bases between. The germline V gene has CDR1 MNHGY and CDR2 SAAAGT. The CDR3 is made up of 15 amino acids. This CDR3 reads CASSHNGRGTTEAFF. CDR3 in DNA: TGTGCCAGCAGCCATAACGGTAGGGGCACCACTGAAGCTTTCTTT.

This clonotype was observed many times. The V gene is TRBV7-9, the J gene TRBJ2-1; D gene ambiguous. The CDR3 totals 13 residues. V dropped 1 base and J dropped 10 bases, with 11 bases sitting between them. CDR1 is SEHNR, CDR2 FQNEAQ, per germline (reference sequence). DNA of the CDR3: TGTGCCAGCAGCTTAGGAGCTTCGTGGGAGCAGTTCTTC. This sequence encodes CASSLGASWEQFF. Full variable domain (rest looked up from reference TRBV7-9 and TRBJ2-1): DTGVSQNPRHKITKRGQNVTFRCDPISEHNRLYWYRQTLGQGPEFLTYFQNEAQLEKSRLLSDRFSAERPKGSFSTLEIQRTEQGDSAMYLCASSLGASWEQFFGPGTRLTVL.

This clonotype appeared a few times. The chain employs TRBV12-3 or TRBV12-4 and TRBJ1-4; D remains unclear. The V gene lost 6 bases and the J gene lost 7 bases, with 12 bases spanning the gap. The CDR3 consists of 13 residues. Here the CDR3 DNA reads TGTGCCAGCAGGTTGACCAAACTTGAAAAACTGTTTTTT. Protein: CASRLTKLEKLFF.

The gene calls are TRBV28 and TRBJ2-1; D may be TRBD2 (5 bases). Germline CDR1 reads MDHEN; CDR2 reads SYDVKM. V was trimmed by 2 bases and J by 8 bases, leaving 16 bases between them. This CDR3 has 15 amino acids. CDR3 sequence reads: CASSLLGTGCDEQFF. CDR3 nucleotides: TGTGCCAGCAGTTTACTGGGAACGGGGTGCGATGAGCAGTTCTTC.

The CDR3 sequence is CASSKEGSIQETTDTQYF. The CDR3, as DNA: TGTGCCAGCAGCAAAGAGGGTTCGATACAGGAGACCACAGATACGCAGTATTTT. The chain employs TRBV21-1 and TRBJ2-3; the DNA was not compared with TRBD1, the D call given in the table. TRBV21-1 is a known pseudogene. The CDR3 has 18 amino acids.

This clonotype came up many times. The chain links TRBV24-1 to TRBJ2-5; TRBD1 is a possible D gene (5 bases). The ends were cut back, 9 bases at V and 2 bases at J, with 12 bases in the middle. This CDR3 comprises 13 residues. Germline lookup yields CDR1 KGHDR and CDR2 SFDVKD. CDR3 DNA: TGTGCCACCCAGGGCTTAAGGCAAGAGACCCAGTACTTC. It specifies CATQGLRQETQYF.

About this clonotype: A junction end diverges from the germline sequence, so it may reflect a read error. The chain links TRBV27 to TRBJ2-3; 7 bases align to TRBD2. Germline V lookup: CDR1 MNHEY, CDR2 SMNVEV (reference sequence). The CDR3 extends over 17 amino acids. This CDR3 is CASSERWGGANTDAQYF. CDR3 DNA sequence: TGTGCCAGCAGTGAGCGTTGGGGAGGGGCGAACACAGATGCGCAGTATTTT.

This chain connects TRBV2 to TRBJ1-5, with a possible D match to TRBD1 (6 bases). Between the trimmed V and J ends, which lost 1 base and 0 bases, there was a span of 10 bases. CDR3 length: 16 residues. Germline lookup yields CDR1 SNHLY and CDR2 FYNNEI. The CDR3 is CASSEGGRRSNQPQHF. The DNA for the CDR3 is TGTGCCAGCAGTGAAGGGGGGCGCCGTAGCAATCAGCCCCAGCATTTT.

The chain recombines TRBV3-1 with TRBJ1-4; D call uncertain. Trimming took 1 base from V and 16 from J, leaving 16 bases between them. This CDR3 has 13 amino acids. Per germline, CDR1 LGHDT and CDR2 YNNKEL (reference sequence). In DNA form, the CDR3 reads TGTGCCAGCAGCCAAGGGGTCTCTGCGGAACGGTTTTTT. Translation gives CASSQGVSAERFF.

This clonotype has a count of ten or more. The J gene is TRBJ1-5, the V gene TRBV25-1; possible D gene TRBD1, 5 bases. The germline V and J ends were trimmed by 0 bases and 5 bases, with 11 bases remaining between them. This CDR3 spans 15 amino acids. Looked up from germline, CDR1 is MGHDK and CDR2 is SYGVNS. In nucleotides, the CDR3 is TGTGCCAGCAGTGAATATGGGCAGGGAGATCAGCCCCAGCATTTT. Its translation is CASSEYGQGDQPQHF.

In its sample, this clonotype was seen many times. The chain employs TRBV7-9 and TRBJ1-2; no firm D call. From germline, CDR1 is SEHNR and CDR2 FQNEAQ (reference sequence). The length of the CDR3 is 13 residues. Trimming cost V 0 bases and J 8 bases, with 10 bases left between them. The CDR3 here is CASSLAGTLGYTF. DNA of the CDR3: TGTGCCAGCAGCTTAGCGGGCACCCTCGGCTACACCTTC. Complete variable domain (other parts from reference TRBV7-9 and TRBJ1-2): DTGVSQNPRHKITKRGQNVTFRCDPISEHNRLYWYRQTLGQGPEFLTYFQNEAQLEKSRLLSDRFSAERPKGSFSTLEIQRTEQGDSAMYLCASSLAGTLGYTFGSGTRLTVV.

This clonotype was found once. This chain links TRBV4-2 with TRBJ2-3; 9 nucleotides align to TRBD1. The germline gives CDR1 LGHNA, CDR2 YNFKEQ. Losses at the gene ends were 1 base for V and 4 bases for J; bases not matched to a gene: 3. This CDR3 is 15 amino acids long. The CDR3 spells CASSQGTGEPDTQYF. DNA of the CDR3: TGTGCCAGCAGCCAAGGGACAGGGGAGCCAGATACGCAGTATTTT.

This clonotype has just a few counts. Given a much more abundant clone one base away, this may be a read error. CDR3 sequence reads: CAGSARTGGVTEAFF. The CDR3, as DNA: TGTGCCGGCAGCGCGCGGACAGGGGGAGTAACTGAAGCTTTCTTT. The rearrangement uses TRBV9 and TRBJ1-1; TRBD1 aligns across 10 bases. Germline V gene sequence: CDR1 SGDLS, CDR2 YYNGEE. This CDR3 has 15 residues.

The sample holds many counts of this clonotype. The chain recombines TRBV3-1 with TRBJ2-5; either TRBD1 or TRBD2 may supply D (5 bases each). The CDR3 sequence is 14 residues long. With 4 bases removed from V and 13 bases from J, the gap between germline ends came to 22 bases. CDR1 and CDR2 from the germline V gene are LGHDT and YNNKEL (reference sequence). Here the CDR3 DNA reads TGTGCCAGCAGCCCCCCGGTAACAAGCGGACAATGGTACTTC. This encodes CASSPPVTSGQWYF.

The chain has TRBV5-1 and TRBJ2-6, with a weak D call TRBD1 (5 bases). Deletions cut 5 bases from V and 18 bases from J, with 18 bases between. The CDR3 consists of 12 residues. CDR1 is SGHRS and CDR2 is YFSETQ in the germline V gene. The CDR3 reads CASRSGANVWTF. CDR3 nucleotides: TGCGCCAGCAGAAGTGGGGCCAACGTCTGGACTTTC.

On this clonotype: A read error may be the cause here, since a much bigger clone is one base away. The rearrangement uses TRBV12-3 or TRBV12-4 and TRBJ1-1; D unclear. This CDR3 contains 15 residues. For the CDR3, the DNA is TGTGCCGGCAGTTTCGGCGTCGGGGTTAGCACTGAAGCTTTCTTT. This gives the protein CAGSFGVGVSTEAFF.

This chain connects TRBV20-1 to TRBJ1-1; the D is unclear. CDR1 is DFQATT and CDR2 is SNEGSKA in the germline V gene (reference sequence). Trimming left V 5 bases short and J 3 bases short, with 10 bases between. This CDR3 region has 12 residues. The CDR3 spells CSAPIRYTEAFF. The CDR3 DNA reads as TGCAGTGCTCCCATAAGGTACACTGAAGCTTTCTTT.

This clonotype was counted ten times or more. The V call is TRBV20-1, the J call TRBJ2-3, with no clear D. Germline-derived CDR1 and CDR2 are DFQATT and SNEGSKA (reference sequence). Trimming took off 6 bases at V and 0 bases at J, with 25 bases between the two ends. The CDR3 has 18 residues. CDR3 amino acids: CSAYPAGFDPSSTDTQYF. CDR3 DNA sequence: TGCAGTGCGTACCCCGCCGGCTTTGACCCGTCTAGCACAGATACGCAGTATTTT.

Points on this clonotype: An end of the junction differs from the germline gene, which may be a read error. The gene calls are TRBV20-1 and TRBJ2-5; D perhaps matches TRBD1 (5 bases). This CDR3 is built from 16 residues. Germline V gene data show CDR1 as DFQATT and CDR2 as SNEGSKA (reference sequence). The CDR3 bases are TGCAGTGCTAGAGATACAGGCAGGTCCATTCAAGGGACCCAGTACTTC. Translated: CSARDTGRSIQGTQYF.

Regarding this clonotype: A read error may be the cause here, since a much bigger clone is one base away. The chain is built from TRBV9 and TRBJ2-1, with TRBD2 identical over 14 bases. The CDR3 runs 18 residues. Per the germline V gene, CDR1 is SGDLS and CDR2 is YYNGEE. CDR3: CASSAQGLAGVTYDEQFF. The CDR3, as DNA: TGTGCCAGCAGCGCTCAGGGACTAGCGGGAGTAACCTACGATGAGCAGTTCTTC.

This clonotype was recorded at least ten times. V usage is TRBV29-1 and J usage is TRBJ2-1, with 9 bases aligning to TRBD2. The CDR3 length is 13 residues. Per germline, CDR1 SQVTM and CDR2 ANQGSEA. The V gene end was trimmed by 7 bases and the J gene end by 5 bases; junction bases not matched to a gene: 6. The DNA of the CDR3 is TGCAGCGCTCTAGCGGGATTCCACAATGAGCAGTTCTTC. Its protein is CSALAGFHNEQFF.

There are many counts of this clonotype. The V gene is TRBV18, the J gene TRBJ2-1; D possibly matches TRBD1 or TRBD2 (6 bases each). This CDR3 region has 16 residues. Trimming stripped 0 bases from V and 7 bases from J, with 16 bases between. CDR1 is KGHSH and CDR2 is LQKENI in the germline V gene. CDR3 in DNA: TGTGCCAGCTCACCACCTGGGCAGGGGAGGCGGAATGAGCAGTTCTTC. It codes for CASSPPGQGRRNEQFF.

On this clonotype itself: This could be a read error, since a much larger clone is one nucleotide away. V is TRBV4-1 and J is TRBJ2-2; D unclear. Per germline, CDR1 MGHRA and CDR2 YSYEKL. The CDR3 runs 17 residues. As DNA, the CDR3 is TGCGACAGCAGCCAAATCGACATGGGTATCGAAGCCGGGGAGCTGTTTTTT. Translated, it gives CDSSQIDMGIEAGELFF.